This entry concerns a single T cell receptor beta chain. As yet, its antigen is unknown. TCRdb processed the RT-PCR reads anew with MiXCR; each CDR3 protein has one entry. The sample yields 550,000 to 600,000 distinct CDR3 sequences, about 11% seen once. The entry originates in a study of response to subunit inactivated influenza vaccine. V was clipped by 2 bases and J by 5 bases, with 16 bases between them. The CDR3 totals 15 residues. Germline CDR1 is SGHRS and CDR2 is YFSETQ. Study-level results: There was a suggestion from the authors that each seasonal influenza vaccination recruits few new T cells.

Sequenced material: PBMCs from blood, taken on the day of vaccination. V is TRBV5-1 and J is TRBJ2-5; TRBD1 might be the D (6 bases). This clonotype was obtained from a man aged 50 to 59 who received an inactivated influenza vaccine. CDR3 amino acids: CASSLTGRLGETQYF. DNA of the CDR3: TGCGCCAGCAGCTTAACAGGGAGATTGGGGGAGACCCAGTACTTC.